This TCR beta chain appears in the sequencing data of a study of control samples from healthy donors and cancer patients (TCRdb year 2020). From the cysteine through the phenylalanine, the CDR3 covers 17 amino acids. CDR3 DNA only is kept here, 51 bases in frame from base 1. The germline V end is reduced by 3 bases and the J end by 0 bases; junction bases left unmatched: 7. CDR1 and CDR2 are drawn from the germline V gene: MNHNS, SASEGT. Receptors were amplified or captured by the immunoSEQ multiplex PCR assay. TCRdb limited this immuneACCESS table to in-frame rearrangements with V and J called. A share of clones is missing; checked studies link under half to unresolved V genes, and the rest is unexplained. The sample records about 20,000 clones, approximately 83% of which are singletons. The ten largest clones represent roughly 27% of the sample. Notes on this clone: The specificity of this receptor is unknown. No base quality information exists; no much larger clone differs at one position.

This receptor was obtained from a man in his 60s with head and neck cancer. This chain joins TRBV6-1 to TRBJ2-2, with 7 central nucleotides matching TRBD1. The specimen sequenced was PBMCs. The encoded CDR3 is CASSDKGQPANTGELFF. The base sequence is TGTGCCAGCAGTGATAAGGGACAGCCCGCGAACACCGGGGAGCTGTTTTTT.